Presented here are 2 T cell receptor beta chains from one specimen sequenced in a study of blood T cell repertoires in COVID-19. Sequenced by immunoSEQ multiplex PCR; TCRdb stores in-frame clones only, minus some. The sample records about 77,000 clones, more than 70% being singletons. Sequenced: peripheral blood. These receptors all come from a man aged 70-80 years with active or convalescent COVID-19.

The rearrangement links TRBV7-2 to TRBJ2-5; 8 bases line up with TRBD2. CDR3 length equals 14 residues. Germline values: CDR1 SGHTA, CDR2 FQGNSA. After removal of 3 bases from V and 5 bases from J, the junction contained 5 bases not matched to a gene. The CDR3 loop reads CASSFQAGAETQYF. The CDR3 nucleotides are TGTGCCAGCAGCTTCCAAGCGGGGGCGGAGACCCAGTACTTC.

The rearrangement links TRBV4-1 to TRBJ1-2; no clear D. This CDR3 contains 15 residues. Per germline, CDR1 MGHRA and CDR2 YSYEKL. Trimming cost V 4 bases and J 5 bases, with 17 bases left between them. The CDR3 region is CASSPRRETLYGYTF. The CDR3 DNA sequence: TGCGCCAGCAGCCCTCGTAGGGAGACCCTGTATGGCTACACCTTC.